A selection of T cell receptor beta chains follows, all from one sample in a study of blood T cell repertoires in COVID-19. Repertoires were generated with immunoSEQ multiplex PCR, while TCRdb's copy carries only in-frame clones and drops some. The table lists more than 300,000 clones, nearly 90% of them singletons. Sequencing was performed on peripheral blood. These receptors were obtained from a woman aged 40 to 50 with COVID-19, enrolled during active disease. CDR3s include the opening cysteine and the closing phenylalanine or tryptophan. D genes are given only for firm matches. Clone size is not always given. Where it is, it says once, few, many or a class for expanded clones.

j_call	d_call	v_call	clone_size	cdr3_aa	cdr3_nt
TRBJ1-4	NA	TRBV5-5	NA	CASSLVPANEKLFF	TGTGCCAGCAGCTTGGTACCGGCTAATGAAAAACTGTTTTTT
TRBJ1-6	NA	TRBV7-8	NA	CASGESSYNSPLHF	TGTGCCAGCGGGGAGAGCTCCTATAATTCACCCCTCCACTTT
TRBJ2-7	NA	TRBV7-2	NA	CASSIRQTLYEQYF	TGTGCCAGCAGCATCAGACAGACCCTCTACGAGCAGTACTTC
TRBJ2-1	TRBD1	TRBV19	NA	CASREDRGEYNEQFF	TGTGCCAGTAGAGAGGACAGGGGGGAGTACAATGAGCAGTTCTTC
TRBJ2-2	TRBD1	TRBV7-6	NA	CASSLGTGLYTGELFF	TGTGCCAGCAGCTTAGGGACAGGGTTATATACCGGGGAGCTGTTTTTT
TRBJ2-1	NA	TRBV28	NA	CASSFPARQASSYNEQFF	TGTGCCAGCAGTTTCCCCGCTCGACAGGCTAGCTCCTACAATGAGCAGTTCTTC
TRBJ2-3	TRBD2	TRBV7-2	NA	CASRVGRALRTDTQYF	TGTGCCAGCAGGGTTGGGAGGGCCCTACGCACAGATACGCAGTATTTT
TRBJ2-5	TRBD1	TRBV7-9	NA	CASSSDRQGVRETQYF	TGTGCCAGCAGCTCTGACCGACAGGGTGTAAGGGAGACCCAGTACTTC
TRBJ2-7	TRBD2	TRBV7-2	NA	CASSLGVAGGLMYEQYF	TGTGCCAGCAGCTTAGGGGTAGCGGGAGGTTTAATGTACGAGCAGTACTTC
TRBJ2-2	NA	TRBV19	once	CASSMVGQPELFF	TGTGCCAGTAGTATGGTGGGCCAGCCGGAGCTGTTTTTT
TRBJ1-2	NA	TRBV14	NA	CASSLRSQSPTHGYTF	TGTGCCAGCAGCCTAAGGTCACAGTCACCGACCCATGGCTACACCTTC
TRBJ2-3	NA	TRBV7-3	NA	CASSPGVGTDTQYF	TGTGCCAGCAGCCCGGGGGTCGGCACAGATACGCAGTATTTT
TRBJ2-2	NA	TRBV7-8	once	CASSLVRQVDTGELFF	TGTGCCAGCAGCTTAGTCAGACAGGTGGACACCGGGGAGCTGTTTTTT
TRBJ2-1	TRBD2	TRBV2	NA	CASTGTSGEIGEQFF	TGTGCCAGCACTGGGACTAGCGGGGAAATCGGTGAGCAGTTCTTC
TRBJ1-3	NA	TRBV19	NA	CASVKRSQGNTIYF	TGTGCCAGTGTCAAAAGGAGTCAAGGAAACACCATATATTTT
TRBJ2-3	TRBD2	TRBV7-3	NA	CASSLRVLAGSADTQYF	TGTGCCAGCAGCTTAAGGGTCCTAGCGGGATCCGCAGATACGCAGTATTTT
TRBJ2-1	NA	TRBV9	NA	CASSAKLAPYNEQFF	TGTGCCAGCAGCGCTAAACTAGCCCCCTACAATGAGCAGTTCTTC
TRBJ1-2	NA	TRBV12-1	NA	CASSGENRGPNYGYTF	TGTGCCAGCAGCGGTGAAAACAGGGGGCCTAACTATGGCTACACCTTC
TRBJ2-1	NA	TRBV5-3	NA	CARSSPWRDNEQFF	TGTGCCAGAAGCTCCCCGTGGAGGGACAATGAGCAGTTCTTC
TRBJ2-2	NA	TRBV5-6	NA	CASSPYARDTGELFF	TGTGCCAGCAGCCCTTACGCCAGGGACACCGGGGAGCTGTTTTTT
TRBJ2-5	TRBD1	TRBV27	NA	CASSLRRGETQYF	TGTGCCAGCAGTTTACGCAGGGGGGAGACCCAGTACTTC
TRBJ1-6	NA	TRBV27	NA	CASSLGANSPLHF	TGTGCCAGCAGTTTAGGGGCAAATTCACCCCTCCACTTT
TRBJ2-7	TRBD1	TRBV15	NA	CATSNTGTGGSEQYF	TGTGCCACCAGCAACACCGGGACAGGGGGCAGCGAGCAGTACTTC
TRBJ1-4	NA	TRBV6-5	NA	CASSHRPREKLFF	TGTGCCAGCAGTCATAGACCTAGAGAAAAACTGTTTTTT
TRBJ1-6	NA	TRBV7-3	once	CASSLGGDTSSPLHF	TGTGCCAGCAGCTTAGGGGGGGACACGTCCTCACCCCTCCACTTT
TRBJ1-1	NA	TRBV19	NA	CASIGRVRTEAFF	TGTGCCAGTATTGGGAGGGTTAGGACTGAAGCTTTCTTT
TRBJ2-7	NA	TRBV5-6	NA	CASSRPGLRDRSYEQYF	TGTGCCAGCAGCCGACCCGGGTTGCGGGATCGCTCCTACGAGCAGTACTTC
TRBJ1-1	NA	TRBV5-4	NA	CASSLGGLSEAFF	TGTGCCAGCAGCTTGGGCGGGCTATCAGAAGCTTTCTTT
TRBJ1-1	NA	TRBV7-9	NA	CASSLEQVWNTEAFF	TGTGCCAGCAGCTTAGAACAAGTGTGGAACACTGAAGCTTTCTTT
TRBJ1-1	NA	TRBV19	NA	CASSIPGGTEAFF	TGTGCCAGTAGTATACCAGGAGGGACTGAAGCTTTCTTT
TRBJ1-5	NA	TRBV30	NA	CAWSRQGNQPQHF	TGTGCCTGGAGTCGTCAGGGAAATCAGCCCCAGCATTTT
TRBJ1-2	TRBD1	TRBV7-2	once	CASRGQQYGYTF	TGTGCCAGCAGGGGACAGCAGTATGGCTACACCTTC
TRBJ2-5	NA	TRBV10-1	NA	CASISRRRKTQYF	TGCGCCAGCATCTCTCGTAGGAGAAAGACCCAGTACTTC
TRBJ2-5	TRBD2	TRBV24-1	NA	CATSDPAGDGETQYF	TGTGCCACCAGTGACCCAGCGGGAGACGGAGAGACCCAGTACTTC
TRBJ2-1	TRBD1	TRBV7-9	NA	CASRLGPTGVEQFF	TGTGCCAGCAGATTGGGGCCGACAGGGGTTGAGCAGTTCTTC
TRBJ1-2	NA	TRBV18	NA	CASSARGRGYTF	TGTGCCAGCTCGGCGCGGGGTAGAGGCTACACCTTC
TRBJ1-6	NA	TRBV19	few	CASSAGPMDSPLHF	TGTGCCAGTAGTGCGGGACCTATGGATTCACCCCTCCACTTT
TRBJ2-4	NA	TRBV2	once	CASSEGLAKNIQYF	TGTGCCAGCAGTGAGGGACTAGCCAAAAACATTCAGTACTTC
TRBJ1-6	NA	TRBV5-8	NA	CASSFDRTSPLHF	TGTGCCAGCAGCTTTGACAGGACTTCACCCCTCCACTTT
TRBJ1-5	TRBD1	TRBV7-6	NA	CASSLEEGARSNQPQHF	TGTGCCAGCAGCTTAGAAGAGGGGGCGCGGAGCAATCAGCCCCAGCATTTT
TRBJ1-2	TRBD1	TRBV12-3/TRBV12-4	once	CASSGTGSIYTF	TGTGCCAGTTCCGGGACAGGTTCCATCTACACCTTC